Each of the 21 T cell receptor beta chains below was sequenced from the same sample in a study of vaccination effects on CD4 cells after COVID-19 (dated 2022 in TCRdb). Their specific antigens are unknown. To identify antigen-specific CD4+ T cell clonotypes by their expansion, the ViraFEST assay first stimulated PBMC with viral peptide pools and then applied TCR sequencing. After approximately eleven days of culture, CD4+ T cells were isolated with the EasySep CD4+ T cell isolation kit. The absence of prior SARS-CoV-2 infection in healthy vaccine recipients was confirmed by negative nucleocapsid antibodies before and after vaccination. The method was the immunoSEQ multiplex PCR assay. TCRdb limited this immuneACCESS table to in-frame rearrangements with V and J called. A share of clones is missing; checked studies link under half to unresolved V genes, and the rest is unexplained. For this sample the table gives about 43,000 clones, of which roughly 79% were detected only once. The ten most abundant clones make up about a tenth of the sample.

Sequencing was performed on CD4+ T cells from PBMCs cultured with SARS-CoV-2 spike peptides, taken before COVID-19 vaccination. The meaning of the sample's cell subset or site label: SARS-CoV-2 spike overlapping peptide pool stimulation. These TCRs come from a human donor who received a COVID-19 vaccine.

V and J are TRBV29-1 and TRBJ2-4, with D perhaps matching TRBD2 (5 bases). The V gene's germline CDR1 is SQVTM and CDR2 ANQGSEA. The CDR3 is 15 residues long. V was pared by 7 bases and J by 2 bases, with 18 bases between. Written as DNA, the CDR3 is TGCAGCGCCCAGGACGGGGATCTTCCCAAAAACATTCAGTACTTC. Its protein product is CSAQDGDLPKNIQYF.

The rearrangement uses TRBV9 and TRBJ2-4; 11 nucleotides agree with TRBD2. CDR1 and CDR2 from the germline V gene are SGDLS and YYNGEE. V dropped 0 bases and J dropped 1; count of bases not matched to a gene: 9. This CDR3 spans 19 amino acids. This CDR3 is CASSVAASGGLGAKNIQYF. The CDR3 nucleotides are TGTGCCAGCAGCGTAGCGGCTAGCGGGGGGCTTGGGGCCAAAAACATTCAGTACTTC.

This sequence joins TRBV11-2 and TRBJ2-4; D not resolved. The germline gives CDR1 SGHAT, CDR2 FQNNGV. Trimming stripped 1 base from V and 5 bases from J, with 9 bases between. CDR3 length: 14 amino acids. CDR3 loop: CASSLGRTENIQYF. CDR3 nucleotide sequence: TGTGCCAGCAGCTTAGGAAGAACAGAAAACATTCAGTACTTC.

The V and J genes are TRBV5-1 and TRBJ1-1; D remains ambiguous. In germline, CDR1 is SGHRS, CDR2 YFSETQ. The ends were cut back, 4 bases at V and 4 bases at J, with 14 bases in the middle. The CDR3 runs to 14 residues. For the CDR3, the DNA is TGCGCCAGCAGCAGTATGCCCAACCCCACTGAAGCTTTCTTT. It yields the protein CASSSMPNPTEAFF.

This rearrangement joins TRBV2 to TRBJ2-1; possibly TRBD1 for D (6 bases). The CDR3 runs 15 residues. Germline V CDR1 and CDR2: SNHLY, FYNNEI. V was clipped by 7 bases and J by 0 bases, with 13 bases between them. CDR3 DNA: TGTGCCAGCACACAGGGCCGAAGCTCCTACAATGAGCAGTTCTTC. Its translation is CASTQGRSSYNEQFF.

The gene calls are TRBV14 and TRBJ1-6; unclear D gene. The length of the CDR3 is 13 residues. Germline V gives CDR1 SGHDN, CDR2 FVKESK. Trimming shortened V by 1 base and J by 7 bases, and 5 bases separated the two germline ends. The CDR3 protein is CASSQVGNSPLHF. The CDR3 nucleotides are TGTGCCAGCAGCCAAGTTGGCAATTCACCCCTCCACTTT.

This clone was picked up one time. V gene TRBV3-1 (or the pseudogene TRBV3-2) combines with J gene TRBJ1-4, with a tentative D call TRBD1 (6 bases). Deletions cut 4 bases from V and 0 bases from J, with 6 bases between. The CDR3 has 14 residues. Germline CDR1 reads LGHDT; CDR2 reads YNNKEL (reference sequence). CDR3: CASSRQATNEKLFF. CDR3 DNA sequence: TGTGCCAGCAGCCGACAGGCAACTAATGAAAAACTGTTTTTT.

Concerning this clone: Other DNA variants within this sample encode the same CDR3. The chain carries TRBV6-1 and TRBJ1-2; D perhaps matches TRBD1 (5 bases). Trimming removed 3 bases from V and 5 bases from J, with 7 bases in between. CDR1 and CDR2 from the germline V gene are MNHNS and SASEGT. This CDR3 comprises 12 residues. The CDR3 DNA is TGTGCCAGCAGTGAGGCAGGGTATGGCTACACCTTC. Residues: CASSEAGYGYTF.

In its sample, this clone was seen once. The V gene is TRBV19, the J gene TRBJ1-1; D is unclear. Between the trimmed V and J ends, which lost 5 bases and 3 bases, there was a span of 4 bases. Germline values: CDR1 LNHDA, CDR2 SQIVND (reference sequence). CDR3 size: 11 residues. Here the CDR3 DNA reads TGTGCCAGTAGTCCGTACACTGAAGCTTTCTTT. Protein sequence: CASSPYTEAFF. The variable domain in full, completed from reference TRBV19 and TRBJ1-1, reads DGGITQSPKYLFRKEGQNVTLSCEQNLNHDAMYWYRQDPGQGLRLIYYSQIVNDFQKGDIAEGYSVSREKKESFPLTVTSAQKNPTAFYLCASSPYTEAFFGQGTRLTVV.

The rearrangement links TRBV28 to TRBJ1-6; D is unresolved. The CDR3 contains 14 residues. The germline gives CDR1 MDHEN, CDR2 SYDVKM. The ends were cut back, 4 bases at V and 8 bases at J, with 12 bases in the middle. The CDR3 reads CASSSDGSYSPLHF. The CDR3 DNA follows: TGTGCCAGCAGTTCGGACGGGAGCTATTCACCCCTCCACTTT.

The chain recombines TRBV12-3 or TRBV12-4 with TRBJ1-5; TRBD1 might be the D (5 bases). This CDR3 comprises 12 residues. Trimming shortened V by 8 bases and J by 9 bases, and 14 bases separated the two germline ends. The CDR3 bases are TGTGCCAGCCAATGGGGGACGTTGCCCCAGCATTTT. Its protein product is CASQWGTLPQHF.

The rearrangement uses TRBV14 and TRBJ1-1; D is unclear. V was cut by 1 base and J by 12 bases, with 12 bases left in between. This CDR3 has 12 residues. Germline V gene sequence: CDR1 SGHDN, CDR2 FVKESK. The DNA of the CDR3 is TGTGCCAGCAGCCAAGGGGGTTCGACAACTTTCTTT. Translation: CASSQGGSTTFF.

In its sample, this clone was seen once. The CDR3 is CASSLRAERGGELFF. DNA of the CDR3: TGTGCCAGCAGCTTAAGGGCGGAAAGAGGCGGGGAGCTGTTTTTT. This chain uses TRBV7-3 with TRBJ2-2; D not certain. The CDR3 length is 15 residues. V lost 1 base and J 7 bases, leaving 13 bases between the germline ends. Looked up from germline, CDR1 is SGHTA and CDR2 is FQGTGA.

The V call is TRBV9, the J call TRBJ1-2, with D possibly being TRBD1 (6 bases). Germline CDR1 SGDLS, CDR2 YYNGEE. The length of the CDR3 is 15 residues. Trimming took off 4 bases at V and 8 bases at J, with 21 bases between the two ends. In nucleotides, the CDR3 is TGTGCCAGCAGCCCGACTTTCGGACAGATTTGGGGCTACACCTTC. This translates into CASSPTFGQIWGYTF.

This rearrangement joins TRBV19 to TRBJ2-2; TRBD1 matches at 9 bases. The V gene end was trimmed by 6 bases and the J gene end by 6 bases; junction bases not matched to a gene: 11. CDR1 is LNHDA, CDR2 SQIVND, per germline (reference sequence). There are 16 residues in the CDR3. The CDR3: CASSQLGTGKAGELFF. CDR3 in DNA: TGTGCCAGTAGCCAACTCGGGACAGGGAAGGCCGGGGAGCTGTTTTTT. The whole variable domain, remainder taken from reference TRBV19 and TRBJ2-2, is DGGITQSPKYLFRKEGQNVTLSCEQNLNHDAMYWYRQDPGQGLRLIYYSQIVNDFQKGDIAEGYSVSREKKESFPLTVTSAQKNPTAFYLCASSQLGTGKAGELFFGEGSRLTVL.

In regard to this clone: At one boundary the junction diverges from the germline segment, which might be a read error. J is TRBJ1-2 and V is TRBV14; 9 bases align to TRBD1. Germline CDR1 and CDR2: SGHDN and FVKESK. The CDR3 covers 14 residues. The CDR3 region has the DNA TGTGCCAGCAGCCAACTACGGGGGACAGGGTACTCCTACTTC. It yields the protein CASSQLRGTGYSYF. Filled out from reference TRBV14 and TRBJ1-2, the complete variable domain reads EAGVTQFPSHSVIEKGQTVTLRCDPISGHDNLYWYRRVMGKEIKFLLHFVKESKQDESGMPNNRFLAERTGGTYSTLKVQPAELEDSGVYFCASSQLRGTGYSYFGSGTRLTVV.

The chain couples TRBV3-1 (or the pseudogene TRBV3-2) to TRBJ2-2; either TRBD1 or TRBD2 may fit D (5 bases each). The length of the CDR3 is 13 residues. Trimming stripped 4 bases from V and 5 bases from J, with 8 bases between. The germline gives CDR1 LGHDT, CDR2 YNNKEL (reference sequence). CDR3 DNA: TGTGCCAGCAGCCGGGGGTCTACCGGGGAGCTGTTTTTT. Protein sequence: CASSRGSTGELFF.

This clone was found a few times. V usage is TRBV28 and J usage is TRBJ1-1; 8 bases map to TRBD1. V was pared by 6 bases and J by 0 bases, with 9 bases of the junction left unmatched. CDR1 and CDR2 from the germline V gene are MDHEN and SYDVKM. This CDR3 contains 16 residues. The CDR3 sequence is CASSSTGVIMNTEAFF. As DNA, the CDR3 is TGTGCCAGCAGCTCGACAGGGGTTATAATGAACACTGAAGCTTTCTTT.

The table lists this clone with a few counts. This chain links TRBV7-2 with TRBJ1-2, with TRBD1 matching 9 bases. J gave up 4 bases and V 1 base, and 4 bases lay outside the gene matches. Germline-derived CDR1 and CDR2 are SGHTA and FQGNSA. The CDR3 contains 15 residues. In nucleotides, the CDR3 is TGTGCCAGCAGCTTAGTAGAGACAGGGGGCTATGGCTACACCTTC. This gives the protein CASSLVETGGYGYTF.

This chain joins TRBV2 and TRBJ2-7; D gene uncertain. Germline V gene sequence: CDR1 SNHLY, CDR2 FYNNEI. CDR3 length: 12 residues. V was clipped by 6 bases and J by 7 bases, with 13 bases between them. The CDR3 reads CASSAIPGEQYV. In DNA, the CDR3 is TGTGCCAGCAGCGCCATCCCCGGGGAGCAGTACGTC.

The chain couples TRBV7-8 to TRBJ2-3; TRBD1 matches 7 bases. The V and J ends lost 6 bases and 3 bases, in that order; junction bases with no gene match: 9. There are 15 residues in the CDR3. Germline CDR1 is SGHVS and CDR2 is FQNEAQ. The CDR3 loop is CASRVNRGRTDTQYF. The DNA for the CDR3 is TGTGCCAGCAGAGTGAACAGGGGAAGGACAGATACGCAGTATTTT. Combining the CDR3 with reference TRBV7-8 and TRBJ2-3 gives the whole variable domain GAGVSQSPRYKVAKRGQDVALRCDPISGHVSLFWYQQALGQGPEFLTYFQNEAQLDKSGLPSDRFFAERPEGSVSTLKIQRTQQEDSAVYLCASRVNRGRTDTQYFGPGTRLTVL.